This T cell receptor beta chain was recovered during a study of molecular identifiers for immune sequencing clone quantification. Study context: Replicate experiments divided RNA from roughly 20,000 or 100,000 naive CD8 cells into five parts and sequenced four.

TCRdb redid the calling of the PCR reads with MiXCR, one entry per CDR3 protein. The sample includes a few hundred thousand distinct CDR3 sequences, around 25% of them seen just once. This clonotype turned up a few times. The V gene's germline CDR1 is SGDLS and CDR2 YYNGEE. This CDR3 has 15 amino acids. The trim removed 6 bases at V and 8 bases at J, leaving 13 bases unmatched. The sequencing input was naive CD8+ T cells from blood, with Jurkat cell RNA spiked in. The subset here: FACS-sorted CD8+CD4-CCR7+CD45RA+ naive T cells. The V gene is TRBV9, the J gene TRBJ2-1; 8 bases map to TRBD2. This clonotype originated in a human donor in good health. Some libraries in this study had Jurkat cell RNA spiked in. CDR3 region: CASTLPTGGSDEQFF. For the CDR3, the DNA is TGTGCCAGCACCCTCCCCACGGGAGGGTCGGATGAGCAGTTCTTC.